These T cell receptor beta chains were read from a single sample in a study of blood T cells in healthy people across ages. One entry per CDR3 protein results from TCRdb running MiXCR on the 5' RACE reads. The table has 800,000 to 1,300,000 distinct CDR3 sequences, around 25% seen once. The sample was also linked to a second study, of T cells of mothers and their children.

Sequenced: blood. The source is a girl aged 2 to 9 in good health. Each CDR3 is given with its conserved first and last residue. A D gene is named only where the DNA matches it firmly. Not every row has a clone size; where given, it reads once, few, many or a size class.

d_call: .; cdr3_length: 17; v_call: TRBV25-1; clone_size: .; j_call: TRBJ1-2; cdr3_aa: CASSGDEKDLLNYGYTF; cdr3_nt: TGTGCCAGTTCTGGGGACGAAAAAGATCTGCTTAACTATGGCTACACCTTC
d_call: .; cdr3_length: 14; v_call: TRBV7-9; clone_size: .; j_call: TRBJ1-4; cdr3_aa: CASSPTGKNEKLFF; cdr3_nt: TGTGCCAGCAGCCCGACGGGAAAAAATGAAAAACTGTTTTTT
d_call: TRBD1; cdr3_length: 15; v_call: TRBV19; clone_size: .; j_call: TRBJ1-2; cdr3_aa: CASSPPGQRFYGYTF; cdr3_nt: TGTGCCAGTAGTCCGCCGGGACAGAGATTCTATGGCTACACCTTC
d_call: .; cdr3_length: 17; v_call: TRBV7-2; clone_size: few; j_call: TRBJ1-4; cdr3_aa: CASSPQVSQGIGEKLFF; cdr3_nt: TGTGCCAGCAGCCCCCAGGTCAGCCAGGGGATAGGCGAAAAACTGTTTTTT
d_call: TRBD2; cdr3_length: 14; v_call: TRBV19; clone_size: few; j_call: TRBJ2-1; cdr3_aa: CASNTGLAGNEQFF; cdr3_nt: TGTGCCAGTAATACCGGACTAGCGGGGAATGAGCAGTTCTTC
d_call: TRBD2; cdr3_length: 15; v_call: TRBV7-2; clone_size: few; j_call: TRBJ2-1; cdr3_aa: CASSLRTSASNEQFF; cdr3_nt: TGTGCCAGCAGCTTAAGGACTAGCGCCTCCAATGAGCAGTTCTTC
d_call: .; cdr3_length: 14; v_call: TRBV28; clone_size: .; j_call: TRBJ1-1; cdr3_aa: CASREQGGNTEAFF; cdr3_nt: TGTGCCAGCAGGGAACAGGGCGGGAACACTGAAGCTTTCTTT
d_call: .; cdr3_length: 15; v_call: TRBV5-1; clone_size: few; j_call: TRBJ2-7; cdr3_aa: CASSLADGSSYEQYF; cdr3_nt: TGCGCCAGCAGCTTGGCTGACGGCAGCTCCTACGAGCAGTACTTC
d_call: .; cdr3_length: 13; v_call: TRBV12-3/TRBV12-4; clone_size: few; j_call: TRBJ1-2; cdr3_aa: CASTTKEPGGYTF; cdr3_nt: TGTGCCAGCACCACGAAAGAGCCAGGGGGCTACACCTTC
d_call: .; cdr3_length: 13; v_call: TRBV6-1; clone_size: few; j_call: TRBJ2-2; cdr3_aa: CASSGTGTGELFF; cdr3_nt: TGTGCCAGCAGTGGCACGGGCACCGGGGAGCTGTTTTTT
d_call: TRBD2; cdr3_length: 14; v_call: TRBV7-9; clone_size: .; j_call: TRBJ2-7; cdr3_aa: CASSSAGASYEQYF; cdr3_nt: TGTGCCAGCAGCTCCGCGGGAGCCTCCTACGAGCAGTACTTC
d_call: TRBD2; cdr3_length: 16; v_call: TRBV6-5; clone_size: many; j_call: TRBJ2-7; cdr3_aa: CASSATSGVLGVEQYF; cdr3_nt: TGTGCCAGCAGCGCGACTAGCGGGGTTCTCGGCGTCGAGCAGTACTTC
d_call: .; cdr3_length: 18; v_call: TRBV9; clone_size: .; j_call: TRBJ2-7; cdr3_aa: CASSVCPSLDSKSYEQYF; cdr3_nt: TGTGCCAGCAGCGTATGCCCCAGTTTGGACAGCAAGTCCTACGAGCAGTACTTC
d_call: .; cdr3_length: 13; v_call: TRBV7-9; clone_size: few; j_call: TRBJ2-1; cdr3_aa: CASSPILVPEQFF; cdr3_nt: TGTGCCAGCAGCCCCATCCTAGTTCCGGAGCAGTTCTTC
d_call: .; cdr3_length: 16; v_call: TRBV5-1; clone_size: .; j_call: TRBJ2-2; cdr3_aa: CASSIEASPNTGELFF; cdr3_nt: TGCGCCAGCAGCATTGAAGCCTCCCCTAACACCGGGGAGCTGTTTTTT
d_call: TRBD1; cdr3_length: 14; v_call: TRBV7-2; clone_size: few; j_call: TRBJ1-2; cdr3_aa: CATQRQGSKFGYTF; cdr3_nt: TGTGCCACCCAACGACAGGGGTCAAAATTTGGCTACACCTTC
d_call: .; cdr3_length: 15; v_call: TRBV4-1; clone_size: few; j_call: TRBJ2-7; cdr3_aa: CASSQGASLSYEQYF; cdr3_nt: TGCGCCAGCAGCCAAGGAGCCAGTCTCTCCTACGAGCAGTACTTC
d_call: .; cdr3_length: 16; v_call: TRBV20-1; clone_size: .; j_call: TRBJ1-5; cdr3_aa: CSARGDGAYSNQPQHF; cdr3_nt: TGCAGTGCTAGGGGGGACGGAGCTTATAGCAATCAGCCCCAGCATTTT
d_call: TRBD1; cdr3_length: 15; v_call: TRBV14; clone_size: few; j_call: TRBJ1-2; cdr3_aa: CASSEPGQGVLGYTF; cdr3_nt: TGTGCCAGCAGCGAACCGGGACAGGGAGTACTTGGCTACACCTTC
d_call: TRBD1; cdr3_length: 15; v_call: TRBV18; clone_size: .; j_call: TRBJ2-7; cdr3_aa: CASSRTGGIGYEQYF; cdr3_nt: TGTGCCAGCTCACGCACAGGGGGAATTGGCTACGAGCAGTACTTC
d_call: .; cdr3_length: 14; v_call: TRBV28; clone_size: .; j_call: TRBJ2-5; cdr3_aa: CASSFVREVETQYF; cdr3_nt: TGTGCCAGCAGTTTTGTCAGGGAGGTAGAGACCCAGTACTTC
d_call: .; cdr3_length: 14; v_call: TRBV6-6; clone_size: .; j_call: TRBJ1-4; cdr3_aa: CASLQASGAEKLFF; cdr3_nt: TGTGCCAGTCTTCAGGCCTCTGGGGCGGAAAAACTGTTTTTT
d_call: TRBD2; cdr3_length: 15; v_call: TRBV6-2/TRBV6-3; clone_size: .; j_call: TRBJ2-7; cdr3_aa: CASSPASGGPYEQYF; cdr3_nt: TGTGCCAGCAGCCCCGCCAGCGGGGGACCCTACGAGCAGTACTTC
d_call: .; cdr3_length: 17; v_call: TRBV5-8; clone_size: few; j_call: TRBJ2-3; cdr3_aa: CASSLKFMSPSTDTQYF; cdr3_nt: TGTGCCAGCAGCTTAAAATTCATGAGTCCCAGCACAGATACGCAGTATTTT
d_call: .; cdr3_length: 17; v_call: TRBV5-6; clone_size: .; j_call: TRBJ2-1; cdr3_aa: CASSFSPRERIYNEQFF; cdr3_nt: TGTGCCAGCAGCTTTTCACCCCGGGAGCGTATTTACAATGAGCAGTTCTTC
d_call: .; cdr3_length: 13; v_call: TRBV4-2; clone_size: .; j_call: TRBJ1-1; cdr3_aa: CASSQEGGDEAFF; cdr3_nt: TGTGCCAGCAGCCAAGAAGGGGGGGATGAAGCTTTCTTT
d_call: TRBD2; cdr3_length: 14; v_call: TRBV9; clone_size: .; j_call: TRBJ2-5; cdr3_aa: CASSARGRAYGQYF; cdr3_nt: TGTGCCAGCAGCGCTAGAGGGAGGGCCTACGGGCAGTACTTC
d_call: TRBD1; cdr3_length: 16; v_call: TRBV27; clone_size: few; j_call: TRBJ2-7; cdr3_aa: CASTPGTGIVSYEQYF; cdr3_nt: TGTGCCAGCACCCCTGGGACAGGGATAGTCTCCTACGAGCAGTACTTC
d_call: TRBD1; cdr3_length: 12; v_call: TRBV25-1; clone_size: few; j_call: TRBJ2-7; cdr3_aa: CTSRGQGSEQYF; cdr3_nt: TGTACCAGCAGGGGACAGGGAAGCGAGCAGTACTTC
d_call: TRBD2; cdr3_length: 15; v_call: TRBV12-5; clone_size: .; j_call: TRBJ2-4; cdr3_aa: CASGWGGLAKNIQYF; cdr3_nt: TGTGCTAGTGGTTGGGGGGGACTAGCCAAAAACATTCAGTACTTC
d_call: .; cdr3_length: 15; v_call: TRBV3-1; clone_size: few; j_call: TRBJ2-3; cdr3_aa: CASSQKVSGTDMQYF; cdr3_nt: TGTGCCAGCAGCCAAAAGGTCAGCGGCACAGATATGCAGTATTTT
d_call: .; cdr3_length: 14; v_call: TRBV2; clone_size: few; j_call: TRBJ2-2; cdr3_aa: CASSDFRGTGELFF; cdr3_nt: TGTGCCAGCAGTGATTTTAGGGGCACCGGGGAGCTGTTTTTT
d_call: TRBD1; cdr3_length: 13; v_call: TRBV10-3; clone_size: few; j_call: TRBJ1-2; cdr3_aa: CAIRPDRVYGYTF; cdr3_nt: TGTGCCATCAGACCGGACAGGGTTTATGGCTACACCTTC
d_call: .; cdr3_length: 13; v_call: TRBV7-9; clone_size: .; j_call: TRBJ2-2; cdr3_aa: CASSSPLGRELFF; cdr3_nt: TGTGCCAGCAGCTCCCCACTGGGGCGGGAGCTGTTTTTT
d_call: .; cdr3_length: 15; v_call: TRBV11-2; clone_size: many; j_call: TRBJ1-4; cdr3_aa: CASSLEGSFNEKLFF; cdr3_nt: TGTGCCAGCAGCTTAGAAGGGTCGTTTAATGAAAAACTGTTTTTT
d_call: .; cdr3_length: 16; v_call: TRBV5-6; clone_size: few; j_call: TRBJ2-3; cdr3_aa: CASSLNGRLKADTQYF; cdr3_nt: TGTGCCAGCAGCTTGAATGGCAGGTTAAAGGCAGATACGCAGTATTTT
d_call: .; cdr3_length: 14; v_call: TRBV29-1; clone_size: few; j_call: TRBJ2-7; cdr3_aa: CSVEYYAGGYEQYF; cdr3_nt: TGCAGCGTTGAATATTATGCAGGAGGCTACGAGCAGTACTTC